These 21 T cell receptor beta chains were sequenced from one sample in a study of blood T cell repertoires in COVID-19. TCRdb's table, derived via immunoSEQ multiplex PCR, lists solely in-frame clones and lacks some. The sample holds 200,000 to 250,000 clones, about 78% seen once. Material: peripheral blood. All receptors derive from a woman aged 70-85 years with acute or convalescent COVID-19.

The V call is TRBV3-1 (or the pseudogene TRBV3-2), the J call TRBJ2-4; a weak D match, TRBD1 (5 bases). Germline V gives CDR1 LGHDT, CDR2 YNNKEL (reference sequence). CDR3 length: 14 amino acids. V was cut by 5 bases and J by 2 bases, with 10 bases left in between. The CDR3 DNA follows: TGTGCCAGCAGCTCGCAGGGAACCAAAAACATTCAGTACTTC. This sequence encodes CASSSQGTKNIQYF.

The CDR3 nucleotides are TGTGCCAGTAGTCCAAGACAGGGGGCCTACGAGCAGTACTTC. It specifies CASSPRQGAYEQYF. The chain uses TRBV19 and TRBJ2-7; TRBD1 agrees at 9 bases. Germline-derived CDR1 and CDR2 are LNHDA and SQIVND (reference sequence). CDR3 length: 14 residues. V was clipped by 5 bases and J by 2 bases; unmatched bases: 4. The full variable domain, in which reference TRBV19 and TRBJ2-7 provide the parts outside the CDR3, is DGGITQSPKYLFRKEGQNVTLSCEQNLNHDAMYWYRQDPGQGLRLIYYSQIVNDFQKGDIAEGYSVSREKKESFPLTVTSAQKNPTAFYLCASSPRQGAYEQYFGPGTRLTVT.

The CDR3 is CATSQGTEQYV. CDR3 nucleotides: TGTGCCACCTCCCAGGGCACCGAGCAGTACGTC. This chain connects TRBV6-5 to TRBJ2-7; possibly TRBD1 for D (5 bases). The CDR3 sequence is 11 residues long. The germline V and J ends were trimmed by 10 bases and 6 bases, with 13 bases remaining between them. The germline V gene has CDR1 MNHEY and CDR2 SVGAGI.

This chain links TRBV30 with TRBJ2-7, with unresolved D. Trimming took 5 bases from V and 4 from J, leaving 15 bases between them. There are 13 residues in the CDR3. Germline V lookup: CDR1 GTSNPN, CDR2 SVGIG (reference sequence). The CDR3 DNA reads as TGTGCCTGGCCCGCTTGCGGCCCTTACGAGCAGTACGTC. Its protein product is CAWPACGPYEQYV.

This clone came up once. The V gene is TRBV3-1 (or the pseudogene TRBV3-2), the J gene TRBJ2-4, with D tentatively TRBD1 (6 bases). V lost 2 bases to trimming and J lost 9 bases, with 17 bases between them. Germline V gene sequence: CDR1 LGHDT, CDR2 YNNKEL (reference sequence). The length of the CDR3 is 15 residues. In nucleotides, the CDR3 is TGTGCCAGCAGCCAAATGCTGACAGGCGGAGTCATTCAGTACTTC. It yields the protein CASSQMLTGGVIQYF.

The chain carries TRBV5-6 and TRBJ1-5, with 9 nucleotides matching TRBD1. Unmatched junction bases numbered 7, after V lost 3 bases and J lost 3 bases. Germline lookup yields CDR1 SGHDT and CDR2 YYEEEE. The CDR3 has 16 amino acids. The CDR3 loop reads CASSSAGQGYNQPQHF. The DNA of the CDR3 is TGTGCCAGCAGCTCGGCCGGACAGGGGTACAATCAGCCCCAGCATTTT. The whole variable domain, filled in from reference TRBV5-6 and TRBJ1-5, reads DAGVTQSPTHLIKTRGQQVTLRCSPKSGHDTVSWYQQALGQGPQFIFQYYEEEERQRGNFPDRFSGHQFPNYSSELNVNALLLGDSALYLCASSSAGQGYNQPQHFGDGTRLSIL.

The V and J genes are TRBV24-1 and TRBJ2-3; TRBD1 agrees at 8 bases. V shed 9 bases and J 0 bases; nucleotides not matched to a gene: 4. The CDR3 is 14 residues long. The germline gives CDR1 KGHDR, CDR2 SFDVKD. The CDR3 DNA reads as TGTGCCACCTTAGGACAGGGTAGCACAGATACGCAGTATTTT. This codes for CATLGQGSTDTQYF.

The chain combines TRBV5-1 with TRBJ2-1; 8 bases map to TRBD2. With 7 bases clipped from V and 2 bases from J, the junction kept 17 bases outside the gene matches. Germline assignment: CDR1 SGHRS and CDR2 YFSETQ. This CDR3 comprises 18 residues. The CDR3 nucleotides are TGCGCCAGCCATTTGGGCGTAGCGGGACTTCCTGCCTACAATGAGCAGTTCTTC. This translates into CASHLGVAGLPAYNEQFF.

The rearrangement links TRBV30 to TRBJ2-7; 9 nucleotides align to TRBD1. Germline CDR1 reads GTSNPN; CDR2 reads SVGIG (reference sequence). The V segment lost 7 bases and the J segment 3 bases; nucleotides outside the gene matches: 1. The CDR3 has 11 amino acids. The CDR3 bases are TGTGCCTCGGGACAGGGCTACGAGCAGTACGTC. It is translated as CASGQGYEQYV.

The J gene is TRBJ1-5, the V gene TRBV5-6; D call uncertain. V was cut by 3 bases and J by 2 bases, with 9 bases left in between. Germline CDR1 is SGHDT and CDR2 is YYEEEE. CDR3 length: 14 amino acids. CDR3: CASSSRRGNQPQHF. In nucleotides, the CDR3 is TGTGCCAGCAGCTCCCGTCGAGGCAATCAGCCCCAGCATTTT.

The V gene is TRBV2, the J gene TRBJ2-1; 8 bases agree with TRBD1. Losses at the gene ends were 11 bases for V and 7 bases for J; bases not matched to a gene: 4. The CDR3 runs to 11 residues. Germline CDR1 and CDR2: SNHLY and FYNNEI. CDR3 sequence: CALQGENEQFF. CDR3 nucleotide sequence: TGTGCCTTACAGGGGGAAAATGAGCAGTTCTTC. The variable domain in full, with the rest retrieved from reference TRBV2 and TRBJ2-1, is EPEVTQTPSHQVTQMGQEVILRCVPISNHLYFYWYRQILGQKVEFLVSFYNNEISEKSEIFDDQFSVERPDGSNFTLKIRSTKLEDSAMYFCALQGENEQFFGPGTRLTVL.

This clone was observed once. Here the CDR3 DNA reads TGTGCCAGCAGCTTAATCGGGGTTCGGTTCGAGCAGTACGTC. Encoded protein: CASSLIGVRFEQYV. The chain carries TRBV5-6 and TRBJ2-7, with D possibly being TRBD2 (5 bases). The CDR3 loop spans 14 amino acids. V lost 2 bases, J lost 6 bases, and 15 bases lay in between. Germline V gene data show CDR1 as SGHDT and CDR2 as YYEEEE.

The chain uses TRBV30 and TRBJ1-4, with 9 bases identical to TRBD1. From germline, CDR1 is GTSNPN and CDR2 SVGIG (reference sequence). V lost 3 bases to trimming and J lost 8 bases; unmatched junction nucleotides: 7. This CDR3 region has 14 residues. The CDR3 protein is CAWSLGTGSEKLFF. The CDR3 DNA follows: TGTGCCTGGAGCTTGGGGACAGGGAGCGAAAAACTGTTTTTT.

The genes are TRBV6-6 and TRBJ1-2, with 7 nucleotides matching TRBD1. The CDR3 loop spans 11 amino acids. CDR1 and CDR2 (germline): MNHNY, SVGAGI (reference sequence). With 8 bases clipped from V and 8 bases from J, the junction kept 5 bases outside the gene matches. CDR3 in amino acids: CASGQDRGYTF. CDR3 nucleotides: TGTGCCAGCGGACAGGATAGGGGCTACACCTTC.

The chain has TRBV30 and TRBJ2-1; TRBD2 is a possible D gene (5 bases). Germline V lookup: CDR1 GTSNPN, CDR2 SVGIG (reference sequence). The V gene lost 6 bases and the J gene lost 0 bases, with 12 bases spanning the gap. The CDR3 contains 14 residues. The CDR3 here is CACSSGSSYNEQFF. Here the CDR3 DNA reads TGTGCCTGTTCAAGCGGTAGCTCCTACAATGAGCAGTTCTTC. Supplemented by reference TRBV30 and TRBJ2-1, the full variable domain reads SQTIHQWPATLVQPVGSPLSLECTVEGTSNPNLYWYRQAAGRGLQLLFYSVGIGQISSEVPQNLSASRPQDRQFILSSKKLLLSDSGFYLCACSSGSSYNEQFFGPGTRLTVL.

The rearrangement uses TRBV5-1 and TRBJ2-2, with 9 positions matching TRBD1. The V segment lost 7 bases and the J segment 4 bases; nucleotides outside the gene matches: 2. The CDR3 totals 13 residues. Germline CDR1 reads SGHRS; CDR2 reads YFSETQ. The DNA for the CDR3 is TGCGCCAGCTTGGGACAGGGCACCGGGGAGCTGTTTTTT. Protein sequence: CASLGQGTGELFF.

At least ten counts were recorded for this clone. The rearrangement joins TRBV9 to TRBJ2-3; TRBD2 agrees at 8 bases. This CDR3 has 18 amino acids. CDR1 is SGDLS, CDR2 YYNGEE, per germline. The ends lost 0 bases at V and 6 bases at J; junction bases unmatched: 15. CDR3 in DNA: TGTGCCAGCAGCGTAGCTAGGAGCGCGGGGGGAGGACGGGATACGCAGTATTTT. As protein: CASSVARSAGGGRDTQYF.

This clone was detected a few times. The V and J genes are TRBV30 and TRBJ1-3; tentative D call: TRBD1 (6 bases). The CDR3 runs to 12 residues. CDR1 is GTSNPN, CDR2 SVGIG, per germline (reference sequence). The V end lost 8 bases, the J end lost 4 bases, and 12 bases lay between the germline ends. The CDR3 is CAAGDMGNTIYF. CDR3 bases: TGTGCCGCAGGGGATATGGGAAACACCATATATTTT. Filled out from reference TRBV30 and TRBJ1-3, the complete variable domain reads SQTIHQWPATLVQPVGSPLSLECTVEGTSNPNLYWYRQAAGRGLQLLFYSVGIGQISSEVPQNLSASRPQDRQFILSSKKLLLSDSGFYLCAAGDMGNTIYFGEGSWLTVV.

The genes are TRBV27 and TRBJ2-7; a weak D match, TRBD2 (7 bases). The germline gives CDR1 MNHEY, CDR2 SMNVEV (reference sequence). Trimming cost V 7 bases and J 11 bases, with 33 bases left between them. The CDR3 has 17 amino acids. The CDR3 reads CASTDFQGLDGGRKEYV. The DNA of the CDR3 is TGTGCCAGCACCGACTTCCAAGGACTAGACGGGGGGCGAAAGGAGTACGTC.

This clone was counted once. The chain uses TRBV7-8 and TRBJ2-7, with 13 bases matching TRBD2. This CDR3 contains 18 residues. Per the germline V gene, CDR1 is SGHVS and CDR2 is FQNEAQ. V was clipped by 3 bases and J by 0 bases; unmatched bases: 8. DNA of the CDR3: TGTGCCAGCAGCTTCGGGGGACTAGCGGGGTCTAGCTCCTACGAGCAGTACTTC. Protein sequence: CASSFGGLAGSSSYEQYF.

V usage is TRBV5-1 and J usage is TRBJ1-6, with a weak D call TRBD1 (6 bases). The CDR3 runs 15 residues. The V and J ends lost 0 bases and 6 bases respectively, with 10 bases between them. Germline V CDR1 and CDR2: SGHRS, YFSETQ. The CDR3 is CASSLEGVGNSPLHF. The CDR3 DNA reads as TGCGCCAGCAGCTTGGAGGGGGTCGGTAATTCACCCCTCCACTTT.